The T cell receptor (beta chain) under discussion was sequenced for a study of shared clonotypes between healthy human individuals. Trimming stripped 6 bases from V and 1 base from J, with 7 bases between. This CDR3 is 12 amino acids long. Germline V gives CDR1 MNHNY, CDR2 SVGAGI (reference sequence). Sequencing was performed with immunoSEQ multiplex PCR; in TCRdb, only in-frame clones are kept and a portion is missing. This table has just over 2,000,000 clones, 95% appearing once. Sequences were obtained from naive CD4+ T cells sorted from blood. Subset noted: CD45RA+ positively selected. The V and J genes are TRBV6-6 and TRBJ2-7; D remains unclear. The clonotype originates from a man younger than 35 in good health. DNA for the CDR3: TGTGCCAGCAGCCATCCATCCTACGAGCAGTACTTC. Residues: CASSHPSYEQYF.